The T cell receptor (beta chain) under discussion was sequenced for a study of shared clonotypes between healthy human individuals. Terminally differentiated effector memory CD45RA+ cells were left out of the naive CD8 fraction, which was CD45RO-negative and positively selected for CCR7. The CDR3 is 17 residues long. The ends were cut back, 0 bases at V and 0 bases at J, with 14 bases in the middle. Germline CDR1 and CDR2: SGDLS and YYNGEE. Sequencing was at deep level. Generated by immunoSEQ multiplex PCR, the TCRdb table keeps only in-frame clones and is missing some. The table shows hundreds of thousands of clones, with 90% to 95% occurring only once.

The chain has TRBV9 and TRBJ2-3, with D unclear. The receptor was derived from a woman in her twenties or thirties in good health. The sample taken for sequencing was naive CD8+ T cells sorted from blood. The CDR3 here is CASSVGTGAPSTDTQYF. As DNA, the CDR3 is TGTGCCAGCAGCGTAGGGACGGGTGCCCCTAGCACAGATACGCAGTATTTT.